The 13 T cell receptor beta chains reported below all come from one sample, sequenced in a study of memory CD4+ T cells and cytomegalovirus serostatus. The sort gate was single viable CD3+CD4+CD8-CD45RO+ cells for memory CD4+ T cells. Sequenced by immunoSEQ multiplex PCR; TCRdb stores in-frame clones only, minus some. This table holds about 75,000 clones, 78% found once. The specimen was memory CD4+ T cells from blood. Every receptor here comes from an adult in good health and CMV-seropositive.

The genes are TRBV19 and TRBJ1-2, with D possibly matching TRBD1 (5 bases). Germline CDR1 and CDR2: LNHDA and SQIVND (reference sequence). V lost 4 bases, J lost 7 bases, and 25 bases lay in between. The CDR3 extends over 17 amino acids. The CDR3 loop is CASSTDTSGTLGGGYTF. The CDR3 nucleotides read TGTGCCAGTAGTACAGACACCTCCGGGACGCTTGGAGGTGGCTACACCTTC.

This chain connects TRBV20-1 to TRBJ2-3; no firm D call. Germline V gives CDR1 DFQATT, CDR2 SNEGSKA (reference sequence). Trimming shortened V by 3 bases and J by 5 bases, and 3 bases separated the two germline ends. CDR3 length equals 10 residues. The CDR3 here is CSARVDTQYF. The CDR3 region has the DNA TGCAGTGCTAGGGTAGATACGCAGTATTTT.

J is TRBJ1-1 and V is TRBV5-1; D may be TRBD1 (5 bases). CDR3 length: 15 residues. V lost 0 bases and J 4 bases, leaving 13 bases between the germline ends. CDR1 SGHRS and CDR2 YFSETQ come from the germline V gene. The CDR3 sequence is CASSLAAGYSTEAFF. DNA for the CDR3: TGCGCCAGCAGCTTGGCCGCAGGGTATAGCACTGAAGCTTTCTTT. Using reference TRBV5-1 and TRBJ1-1 for the parts outside the CDR3, the full variable domain is KAGVTQTPRYLIKTRGQQVTLSCSPISGHRSVSWYQQTPGQGLQFLFEYFSETQRNKGNFPGRFSGRQFSNSRSEMNVSTLELGDSALYLCASSLAAGYSTEAFFGQGTRLTVV.

The J gene is TRBJ1-5, the V gene TRBV5-6, with D unclear. In germline, CDR1 is SGHDT, CDR2 YYEEEE. V was pared by 2 bases and J by 4 bases, with 16 bases between. This CDR3 spans 16 amino acids. CDR3 DNA sequence: TGTGCCAGCAGCTTTTTCCGGGAGTCGGGGAATCAGCCCCAGCATTTT. Its translation is CASSFFRESGNQPQHF. Filled out from reference TRBV5-6 and TRBJ1-5, the complete variable domain reads DAGVTQSPTHLIKTRGQQVTLRCSPKSGHDTVSWYQQALGQGPQFIFQYYEEEERQRGNFPDRFSGHQFPNYSSELNVNALLLGDSALYLCASSFFRESGNQPQHFGDGTRLSIL.

The chain recombines TRBV6-1 with TRBJ1-1; TRBD1 matches at 7 bases. The ends lost 1 base at V and 6 bases at J; junction bases unmatched: 2. In germline, CDR1 is MNHNS, CDR2 SASEGT. This CDR3 has 13 residues. CDR3 region: CASSEVRGAEAFF. CDR3 nucleotide sequence: TGTGCCAGCAGTGAAGTCAGGGGGGCTGAAGCTTTCTTT.

The chain recombines TRBV10-2 with TRBJ2-1; D uncertain. The CDR3 consists of 12 residues. Germline lookup yields CDR1 WSHSY and CDR2 SAAADI. V was shortened by 6 bases and J by 6 bases, with 9 bases between the two germline ends. CDR3 sequence reads: CASRTLGNEQFF. In DNA form, the CDR3 reads TGCGCCAGCAGAACCCTCGGCAATGAGCAGTTCTTC.

The rearrangement joins TRBV7-9 to TRBJ1-4; D perhaps matches TRBD1 (6 bases). The germline CDR1 and CDR2 sequences are SEHNR and FQNEAQ (reference sequence). V shed 6 bases and J shed 8 bases, with 19 bases lying between them. This CDR3 contains 15 residues. The CDR3, as DNA: TGTGCCAGCAGTTACTTCGGGACACGGGGCGAAAAACTGTTTTTT. Its protein product is CASSYFGTRGEKLFF.

The chain uses TRBV9 and TRBJ2-5, with a weak D call TRBD1 (6 bases). The CDR3 contains 14 residues. Germline lookup yields CDR1 SGDLS and CDR2 YYNGEE. V was cut by 4 bases and J by 3 bases, with 13 bases left in between. This CDR3 reads CASSRTGIEETQYF. DNA for the CDR3: TGTGCCAGCAGCCGCACAGGGATCGAAGAGACCCAGTACTTC.

The chain joins TRBV19 to TRBJ1-4; D is unclear. CDR3 length equals 14 residues. In germline, CDR1 is LNHDA, CDR2 SQIVND (reference sequence). V lost 9 bases to trimming and J lost 8 bases, with 19 bases between them. CDR3 in DNA: TGTGCCAGCGCCCCGTCCGGGTTTGGAGAAAAACTGTTTTTT. Translating it yields CASAPSGFGEKLFF.

This clone was counted once. In DNA, the CDR3 is TGTGCCAGCAGCCATCCTGAAAGGGGGCAGTACTTC. It translates to CASSHPERGQYF. The chain is built from TRBV4-2 and TRBJ2-7; perhaps TRBD1 as D (5 bases). This CDR3 spans 12 amino acids. CDR1 and CDR2 (germline): LGHNA, YNFKEQ. Trimming pared 3 bases from V and 9 bases from J, leaving 12 bases between.

This chain joins TRBV6-5 and TRBJ2-2; D might be TRBD1 (6 bases). V lost 8 bases and J lost 5, with 9 bases in between. The CDR3 runs 12 residues. Germline CDR1 is MNHEY and CDR2 is SVGAGI. Here the CDR3 DNA reads TGTGCCAGCGCAGGGGAAACCGGGGAGCTGTTTTTT. This gives the protein CASAGETGELFF.

The CDR3 protein is CASSWGVYGYTF. Here the CDR3 DNA reads TGTGCCAGCAGCTGGGGCGTCTATGGCTACACCTTC. The gene calls are TRBV11-3 and TRBJ1-2; a possible D gene is TRBD1 (5 bases). V was trimmed by 4 bases and J by 4 bases, leaving 7 bases between them. CDR1 and CDR2 from the germline V gene are SGHNT and YENEEA. The CDR3 has 12 residues.

The chain has TRBV10-2 and TRBJ1-5, with D perhaps matching TRBD1 (5 bases). CDR3 length equals 14 residues. The V and J ends lost 2 bases and 7 bases respectively, with 12 bases between them. Looked up from germline, CDR1 is WSHSY and CDR2 is SAAADI. CDR3 sequence (DNA): TGCGCCAGCAGTGAGGGGGGGTCGTGGCAGCCCCAGCATTTT. It codes for CASSEGGSWQPQHF.